A selection of T cell receptor beta chains follows, all from one sample in a study of cytomegalovirus exposure and HLA in healthy donors. Assay: immunoSEQ multiplex PCR; the TCRdb copy retains only in-frame clones and omits some. The data show some 140,000 clones, around 80% seen once. Sequenced: PBMCs. The receptors shown here come from a male donor in good health and CMV-seropositive. Each CDR3 is given with its conserved first and last residue. The D gene is left open where the match is weak. Size tells how often a clone was seen (once, few, many) or the class of an expanded clone, and some rows leave it out.

D gene | clone size | J gene | V gene | CDR3 protein | CDR3 DNA
TRBD1 | . | TRBJ1-2 | TRBV6-1 | CASSEQGAGGYTF | TGTGCCAGCAGTGAACAGGGGGCGGGTGGCTACACCTTC
. | . | TRBJ1-2 | TRBV13 | CASSPRGGPGGRDYGYTF | TGTGCCAGCAGCCCCCGGGGGGGTCCCGGGGGGCGGGACTATGGCTACACCTTC
TRBD1 | . | TRBJ2-1 | TRBV10-3 | CAISEGQGYNEQFF | TGTGCCATCAGTGAGGGACAGGGCTACAATGAGCAGTTCTTC
TRBD1 | . | TRBJ2-2 | TRBV5-1 | CASSSSGTGIFTGELFF | TGCGCCAGCAGCTCCTCCGGGACAGGGATATTCACCGGGGAGCTGTTTTTT
TRBD2 | . | TRBJ2-2 | TRBV4-1 | CASRATSGRNTGELFF | TGCGCCAGCAGGGCAACTAGCGGGAGGAACACCGGGGAGCTGTTTTTT
TRBD2 | few | TRBJ2-5 | TRBV10-3 | CAISDSAGGGETQYF | TGTGCCATCAGTGATTCGGCGGGAGGAGGTGAGACCCAGTACTTC
. | once | TRBJ2-5 | TRBV6-6 | CASSSGETQYF | TGTGCCAGCAGTAGCGGGGAGACCCAGTACTTC
. | . | TRBJ2-7 | TRBV4-1 | CASSQRQGSYEQYF | TGCGCCAGCAGCCAGAGGCAGGGGAGCTACGAGCAGTACTTC
TRBD1 | . | TRBJ1-4 | TRBV5-6 | CASSEDRRTANEKLFF | TGTGCCAGCAGCGAGGACAGGCGGACGGCTAATGAAAAACTGTTTTTT
TRBD1 | . | TRBJ2-7 | TRBV28 | CATEGGQVITYEQYF | TGTGCCACAGAGGGGGGACAGGTTATCACCTACGAGCAGTACTTC
. | . | TRBJ1-5 | TRBV19 | CASSIGTRSSQPQHF | TGTGCCAGTAGTATTGGCACCCGGAGCAGTCAGCCCCAGCATTTT
. | . | TRBJ1-2 | TRBV20-1 | CSAMVGAGYTF | TGCAGTGCTATGGTAGGGGCTGGCTACACCTTC
TRBD2 | . | TRBJ2-1 | TRBV28 | CASSHQGLAGSNEQFF | TGTGCCAGCAGTCACCAGGGACTAGCGGGCTCCAATGAGCAGTTCTTC
. | . | TRBJ1-5 | TRBV9 | CASSADRSGQPQHF | TGTGCCAGCAGCGCCGACAGGTCAGGGCAGCCCCAGCATTTT
. | . | TRBJ1-1 | TRBV9 | CASNPGQGNTEAFF | TGTGCCAGCAACCCCGGGCAGGGGAACACTGAAGCTTTCTTT
. | . | TRBJ2-7 | TRBV10-1 | CASSAGTAEGYEQYF | TGCGCCAGCAGTGCCGGGACTGCCGAAGGCTACGAGCAGTACTTC
TRBD1 | . | TRBJ1-5 | TRBV5-1 | CASSLAGGNQPQHF | TGCGCCAGCAGCTTGGCAGGGGGGAATCAGCCCCAGCATTTT
. | . | TRBJ2-1 | TRBV29-1 | CSVDSQGQSYNEQFF | TGCAGCGTTGACAGCCAGGGCCAATCCTACAATGAGCAGTTCTTC
. | . | TRBJ1-3 | TRBV19 | CASSLTGLFSGNTIYF | TGTGCCAGTAGTCTGACAGGCCTCTTCTCTGGAAACACCATATATTTT
. | . | TRBJ1-6 | TRBV27 | CASSIIQGYNSPLHF | TGTGCCAGCTCCATAATACAGGGTTATAATTCACCCCTCCACTTT
. | once | TRBJ2-3 | TRBV6-5 | CASRTSEDTQYF | TGTGCCAGCAGGACTAGTGAAGATACGCAGTATTTT
. | once | TRBJ1-5 | TRBV7-9 | CASSNTGSPQHF | TGTGCCAGCAGCAACACAGGATCGCCCCAGCATTTT